What follows are 8 T cell receptor beta chains derived from one specimen sequenced in a study of identical twins. TCRdb processed the 5' RACE reads anew with MiXCR; each CDR3 protein has one entry. The sample gives about 550,000 distinct CDR3 sequences, around 24% of which show up once; approximately 0.49% is in the top ten. The sample also formed part of further work on yellow fever vaccine responses in identical twins.

Material: CD4+ T cells sorted from blood. The receptors here all came from a woman aged 18-29 years in good health.

This chain connects TRBV12-3 or TRBV12-4 to TRBJ2-5; D is perhaps TRBD1 (5 bases). The CDR3 is made up of 13 amino acids. Trimming stripped 2 bases from V and 5 bases from J, with 9 bases between. CDR3 protein: CASSLHPGETQYF. The CDR3 nucleotides read TGTGCCAGCAGTTTACACCCAGGGGAGACCCAGTACTTC.

V is TRBV5-5 and J is TRBJ1-4, with D possibly matching TRBD1 (5 bases). The CDR3 contains 16 residues. With 1 base removed from V and 2 bases from J, the gap between germline ends came to 12 bases. CDR1 and CDR2 from the germline V gene are SGHKS and YYEKEE (reference sequence). CDR3 bases: TGTGCCAGCAGCTTGTCCGGGGCAGGGACTAATGAAAAACTGTTTTTT. It yields the protein CASSLSGAGTNEKLFF.

The chain carries TRBV6-1 and TRBJ1-4; D is ambiguous. The CDR3 contains 16 residues. CDR1 is MNHNS and CDR2 is SASEGT in the germline V gene. Trimming left V 6 bases short and J 0 bases short, with 14 bases between. For the CDR3, the DNA is TGTGCCAGCAGCTTCAGTGGAACCGCAACTAATGAAAAACTGTTTTTT. Translating it yields CASSFSGTATNEKLFF.

The chain carries TRBV19 and TRBJ1-1; 8 nucleotides align to TRBD1. This CDR3 has 14 residues. Germline V gene data show CDR1 as LNHDA and CDR2 as SQIVND (reference sequence). V was clipped by 7 bases and J by 0 bases; unmatched bases: 4. The DNA of the CDR3 is TGTGCCAGTATATGGACAGGGATGAACACTGAAGCTTTCTTT. Amino acid sequence: CASIWTGMNTEAFF.

The CDR3 DNA is TGTGCCAGTAGTACACTTACAGGGAACCCCAATCAGCCCCAGCATTTT. Protein sequence: CASSTLTGNPNQPQHF. The chain joins TRBV19 to TRBJ1-5; a possible D gene is TRBD1 (6 bases). The V gene's germline CDR1 is LNHDA and CDR2 SQIVND (reference sequence). This CDR3 comprises 16 residues. V lost 4 bases, J lost 3 bases, and 16 bases lay in between. The whole variable domain, remainder taken from reference TRBV19 and TRBJ1-5, is DGGITQSPKYLFRKEGQNVTLSCEQNLNHDAMYWYRQDPGQGLRLIYYSQIVNDFQKGDIAEGYSVSREKKESFPLTVTSAQKNPTAFYLCASSTLTGNPNQPQHFGDGTRLSIL.

CDR3 in amino acids: CASSQKQGSNQPQHF. The CDR3 DNA reads TGTGCCAGCAGCCAAAAGCAGGGGAGCAATCAGCCCCAGCATTTT. This rearrangement joins TRBV4-2 to TRBJ1-5; tentatively, D is TRBD1 (6 bases). V was cut by 2 bases and J by 1 base, with 9 bases left in between. This CDR3 spans 15 amino acids. Germline loops: CDR1 LGHNA, CDR2 YNFKEQ.

The chain combines TRBV5-4 with TRBJ1-4; no clear D. CDR1 SGHNT and CDR2 YYREEE come from the germline V gene (reference sequence). V was cut by 3 bases and J by 2 bases, with 8 bases left in between. The CDR3 has 14 amino acids. This CDR3 reads CASSSYSTNEKLFF. DNA of the CDR3: TGTGCCAGCAGCTCCTATAGCACTAATGAAAAACTGTTTTTT.

CDR3 DNA sequence: TGTGCCAGCAGCTTAAGTAGGGACACAGATACGCAGTATTTT. Its protein is CASSLSRDTDTQYF. J is TRBJ2-3 and V is TRBV7-3; D gene unclear. V lost 1 base to trimming and J lost 2 bases, with 7 bases between them. The germline V gene encodes CDR1 SGHTA and CDR2 FQGTGA. The CDR3 has 14 amino acids.